The clone carrying this T cell receptor beta chain occurred a few times. Its cognate antigen is unknown. The sample is drawn from a study of T-cell memory formation after mild COVID-19. The V gene lost 3 bases and the J gene lost 5 bases, with 16 bases spanning the gap. Looked up from germline, CDR1 is KGHDR and CDR2 is SFDVKD. The CDR3 is 16 amino acids. Overall study results and limits: Some SARS-CoV-2-responding clones were already detected in memory before infection. CD8+ contracting clones occupied EMRA, while CD4+ ones occupied mainly CM and EM.

TCRdb itself ran the 5' RACE reads through MiXCR, one entry per CDR3 protein. The sample has roughly 240,000 distinct CDR3 sequences, about 16% seen once. The J gene is TRBJ2-1, the V gene TRBV24-1; D is possibly TRBD1 or TRBD2 (5 bases each). The sequence came from an adult woman who had mild COVID-19 (a few samples of this study predate the infection). Cell type and time point are not known. Sequencing input: PBMCs or a T cell subset sorted from them (not recorded which). The CDR3 reads CATSDPQGRKDNEQFF. The CDR3 DNA follows: TGTGCCACCAGTGATCCTCAGGGACGCAAGGACAATGAGCAGTTCTTC.